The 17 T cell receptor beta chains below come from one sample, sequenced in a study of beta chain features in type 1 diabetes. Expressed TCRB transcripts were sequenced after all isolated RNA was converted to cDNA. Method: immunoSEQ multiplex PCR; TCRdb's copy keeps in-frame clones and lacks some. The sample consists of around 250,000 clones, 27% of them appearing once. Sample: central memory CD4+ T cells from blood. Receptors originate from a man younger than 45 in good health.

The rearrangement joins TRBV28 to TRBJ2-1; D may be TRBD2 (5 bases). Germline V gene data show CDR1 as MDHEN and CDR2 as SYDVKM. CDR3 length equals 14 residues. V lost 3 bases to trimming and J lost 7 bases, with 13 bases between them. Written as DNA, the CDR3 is TGTGCCAGCAGTTTGGGAGAGGGTCGAAATGAGCAGTTCTTC. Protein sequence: CASSLGEGRNEQFF.

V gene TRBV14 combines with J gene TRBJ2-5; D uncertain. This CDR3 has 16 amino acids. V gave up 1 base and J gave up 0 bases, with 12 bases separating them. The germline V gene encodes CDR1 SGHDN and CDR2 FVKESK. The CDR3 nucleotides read TGTGCCAGCAGCCAAGTTCTTCTGAACTACCAAGAGACCCAGTACTTC. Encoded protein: CASSQVLLNYQETQYF.

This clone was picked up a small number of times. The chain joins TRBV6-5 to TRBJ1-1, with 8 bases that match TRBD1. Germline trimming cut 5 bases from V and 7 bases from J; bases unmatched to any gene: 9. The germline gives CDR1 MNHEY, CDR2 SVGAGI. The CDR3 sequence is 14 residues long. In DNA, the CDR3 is TGTGCCAGCAGTCGGGGCGACAGGGGACATGAAGCTTTCTTT. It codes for CASSRGDRGHEAFF.

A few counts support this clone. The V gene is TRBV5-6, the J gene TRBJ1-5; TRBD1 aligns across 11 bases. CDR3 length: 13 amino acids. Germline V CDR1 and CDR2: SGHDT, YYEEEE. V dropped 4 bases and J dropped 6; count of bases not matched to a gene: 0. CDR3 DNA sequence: TGTGCCAGCAGCGGGACAGGGGGTCAGCCCCAGCATTTT. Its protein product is CASSGTGGQPQHF.

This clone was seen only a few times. DNA of the CDR3: TGTGCCAGCAGTTACGTTCTCGGGGGCGAGCAGTACTTC. Translating it yields CASSYVLGGEQYF. The chain carries TRBV6-5 and TRBJ2-7; the D gene is possibly TRBD2 (6 bases). The CDR3 length is 13 residues. V lost 2 bases and J 6 bases, leaving 11 bases between the germline ends. Germline V gives CDR1 MNHEY, CDR2 SVGAGI.

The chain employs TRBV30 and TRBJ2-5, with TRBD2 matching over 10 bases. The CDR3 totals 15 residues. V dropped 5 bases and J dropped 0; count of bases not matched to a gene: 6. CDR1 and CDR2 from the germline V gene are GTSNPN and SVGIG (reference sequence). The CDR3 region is CAWGPGTSDQETQYF. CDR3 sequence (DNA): TGTGCCTGGGGACCGGGGACTAGCGACCAAGAGACCCAGTACTTC.

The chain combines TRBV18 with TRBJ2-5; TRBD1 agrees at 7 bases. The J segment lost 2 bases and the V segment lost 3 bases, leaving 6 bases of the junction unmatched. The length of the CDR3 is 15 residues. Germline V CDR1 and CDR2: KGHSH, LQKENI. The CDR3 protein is CASSPWGQKQETQYF. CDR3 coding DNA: TGTGCCAGCTCACCTTGGGGACAGAAACAAGAGACCCAGTACTTC. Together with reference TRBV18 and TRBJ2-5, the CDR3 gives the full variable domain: NAGVMQNPRHLVRRRGQEARLRCSPMKGHSHVYWYRQLPEEGLKFMVYLQKENIIDESGMPKERFSAEFPKEGPSILRIQQVVRGDSAAYFCASSPWGQKQETQYFGPGTRLLVL.

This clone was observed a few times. CDR3 nucleotide sequence: TGTGCCAGCAGTACTAGCGGGGTTGAGCAGTTCTTC. Its translation: CASSTSGVEQFF. The chain has TRBV6-5 and TRBJ2-1; 10 positions agree with TRBD2. Germline V gene lookup returns CDR1 MNHEY and CDR2 SVGAGI. The CDR3 is made up of 12 amino acids. The ends lost 5 bases at V and 9 bases at J; junction bases unmatched: 1.

This chain's CDR3 is CASRAREVVQYF. For the CDR3, the DNA is TGCGCCAGCAGGGCCCGCGAAGTCGTTCAGTACTTC. The chain recombines TRBV10-1 with TRBJ2-4; D gene unclear. V lost 6 bases, J lost 11 bases, and 14 bases lay in between. The CDR3 spans 12 residues. Per germline, CDR1 WNHNN and CDR2 SYGVQD (reference sequence).

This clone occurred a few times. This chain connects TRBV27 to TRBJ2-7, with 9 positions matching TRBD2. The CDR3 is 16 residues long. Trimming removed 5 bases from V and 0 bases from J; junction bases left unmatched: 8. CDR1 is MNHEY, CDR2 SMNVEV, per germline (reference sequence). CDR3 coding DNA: TGTGCCAGCAGTGGGGTAAGCGGGGGGAGCTCCTACGAGCAGTACTTC. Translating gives CASSGVSGGSSYEQYF.

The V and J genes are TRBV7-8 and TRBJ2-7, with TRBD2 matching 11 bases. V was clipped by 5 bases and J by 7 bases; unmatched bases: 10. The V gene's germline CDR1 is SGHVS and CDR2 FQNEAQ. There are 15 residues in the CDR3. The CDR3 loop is CASSVRLAGNVEQYF. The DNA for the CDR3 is TGTGCCAGCAGCGTGCGACTAGCGGGAAATGTAGAGCAGTACTTC. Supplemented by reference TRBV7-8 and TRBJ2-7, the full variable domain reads GAGVSQSPRYKVAKRGQDVALRCDPISGHVSLFWYQQALGQGPEFLTYFQNEAQLDKSGLPSDRFFAERPEGSVSTLKIQRTQQEDSAVYLCASSVRLAGNVEQYFGPGTRLTVT.

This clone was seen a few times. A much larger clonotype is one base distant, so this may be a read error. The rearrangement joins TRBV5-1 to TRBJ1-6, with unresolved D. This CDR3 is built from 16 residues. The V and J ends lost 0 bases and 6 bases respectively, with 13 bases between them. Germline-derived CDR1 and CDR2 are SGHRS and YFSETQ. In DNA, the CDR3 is TGCGCCAGCAGCTTGGAGTCCGGGAGCGGTAATTCACCCCTCCACTTT. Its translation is CASSLESGSGNSPLHF.

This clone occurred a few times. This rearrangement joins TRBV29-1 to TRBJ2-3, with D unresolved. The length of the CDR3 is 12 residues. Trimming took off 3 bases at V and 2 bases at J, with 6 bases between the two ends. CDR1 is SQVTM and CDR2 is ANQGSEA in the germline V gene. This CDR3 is CSVEDATDTQYF. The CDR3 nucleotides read TGCAGCGTTGAGGATGCCACAGATACGCAGTATTTT.

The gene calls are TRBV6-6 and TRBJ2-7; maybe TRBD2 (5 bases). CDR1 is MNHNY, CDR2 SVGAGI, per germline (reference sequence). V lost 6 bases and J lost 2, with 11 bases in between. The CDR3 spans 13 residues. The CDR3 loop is CASSPGEPYEQYF. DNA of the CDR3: TGTGCCAGCAGCCCCGGGGAGCCCTACGAGCAGTACTTC.

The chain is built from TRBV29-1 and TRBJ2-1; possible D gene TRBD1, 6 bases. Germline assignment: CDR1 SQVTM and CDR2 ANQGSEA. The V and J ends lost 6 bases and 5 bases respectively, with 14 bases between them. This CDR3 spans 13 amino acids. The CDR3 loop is CSVRDINDNEQFF. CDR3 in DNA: TGCAGCGTACGGGACATCAACGACAATGAGCAGTTCTTC.

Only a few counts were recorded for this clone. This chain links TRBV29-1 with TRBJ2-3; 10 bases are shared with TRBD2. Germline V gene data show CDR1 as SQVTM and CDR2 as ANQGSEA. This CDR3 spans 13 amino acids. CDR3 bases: TGCAGTGGAAGCGGGAGGGGCACAGATACGCAGTATTTT. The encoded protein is CSGSGRGTDTQYF.

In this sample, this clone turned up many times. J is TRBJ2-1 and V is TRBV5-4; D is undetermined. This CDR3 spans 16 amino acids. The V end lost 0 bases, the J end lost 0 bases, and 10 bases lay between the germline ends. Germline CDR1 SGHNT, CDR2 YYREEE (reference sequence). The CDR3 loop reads CASSLEVTLSYNEQFF. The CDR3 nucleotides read TGTGCCAGCAGCTTGGAGGTTACCCTCTCCTACAATGAGCAGTTCTTC.